The T cell receptor (beta chain) described here comes from a study of T cells in Graves' hyperthyroidism and ophthalmopathy. RNA transcripts provided the source from which TCR beta CDR3 regions were amplified. A set of HTBI primers served as the primers for a first-round RT-PCR of the TCR CDR3. TCRdb used MiXCR to reprocess the multiplex PCR reads, holding one entry per CDR3 protein. The repertoire holds approximately 430,000 distinct CDR3 sequences, approximately 15% seen once, with less than 15% in the top ten. The germline CDR1 and CDR2 sequences are SQVTM and ANQGSEA. The CDR3 extends over 13 amino acids. V dropped 1 base and J dropped 5 bases, with 11 bases sitting between them.

This TCR derives from a woman between 18 and 30 years old with Graves' hyperthyroidism. The chain joins TRBV29-1 to TRBJ2-5, with D perhaps TRBD1 (6 bases). Sequencing was done on a sample of blood. CDR3 bases: TGCAGCGTTGAAGGGGGGCCGGCGGAGACCCAGTACTTC. Translation gives CSVEGGPAETQYF.